This passage covers 22 T cell receptor beta chains from one sample sequenced in a study of T cell repertoires in cytomegalovirus infection. TCRdb re-called the reads with MiXCR, one entry per CDR3 protein. This sample carries 100,000 to 150,000 distinct CDR3 sequences, 7.5% to 9% of them seen once, and the ten largest clones take roughly a tenth. The sample comprised PBMCs. These receptors were taken from a human donor in good health (CMV status not recorded). Some clones in this sample may be carry-over from other donors' samples.

This clonotype occurred many times. The V call is TRBV5-4, the J call TRBJ2-3; 16 bases line up with TRBD2. Looked up from germline, CDR1 is SGHNT and CDR2 is YYREEE (reference sequence). V shed 7 bases, J shed 5 bases, and the junction held 4 bases outside the gene matches. The CDR3 consists of 15 residues. Here the CDR3 DNA reads TGTGCCAGCGGGACTAGCGGGGGGGCCCGAGATACGCAGTATTTT. This encodes CASGTSGGARDTQYF.

This clonotype was detected many times. The V and J genes are TRBV5-1 and TRBJ1-6; maybe TRBD1 (5 bases). The CDR3 has 14 residues. The V gene lost 2 bases and the J gene lost 7 bases, with 10 bases spanning the gap. Germline lookup yields CDR1 SGHRS and CDR2 YFSETQ. CDR3 in amino acids: CASSLGRTNSPLHF. The CDR3 bases are TGCGCCAGCAGCTTAGGACGGACAAATTCACCCCTCCACTTT.

This clonotype has just a few counts. J is TRBJ2-2 and V is TRBV12-3 or TRBV12-4; 8 bases map to TRBD1. This CDR3 comprises 17 residues. J lost 7 bases, V lost 0 bases, and 10 bases had no gene match. CDR3 sequence reads: CASSLAPRGLSGGELFF. CDR3 in DNA: TGTGCCAGCAGTTTAGCGCCCAGGGGGCTATCGGGCGGGGAGCTGTTTTTT.

This clonotype was observed many times. This chain links TRBV10-3 with TRBJ1-2, with D perhaps TRBD1 (6 bases). CDR3 length equals 15 residues. CDR1 and CDR2 from the germline V gene are ENHRY and SYGVKD. Trimming removed 2 bases from V and 3 bases from J, with 13 bases in between. CDR3 sequence reads: CAISEGTRGDYGYTF. CDR3 nucleotide sequence: TGTGCCATCAGTGAGGGAACCAGGGGCGACTATGGCTACACCTTC.

V is TRBV25-1 and J is TRBJ2-7; TRBD1 agrees at 8 bases. Losses at the gene ends were 3 bases for V and 0 bases for J; bases not matched to a gene: 7. Per germline, CDR1 MGHDK and CDR2 SYGVNS. The CDR3 spans 16 residues. This chain's CDR3 is CASSEVGGQVSYEQYF. The CDR3 nucleotides read TGTGCCAGCAGTGAGGTCGGGGGACAGGTCTCCTACGAGCAGTACTTC.

The rearrangement links TRBV28 to TRBJ2-5, with a possible D match to TRBD2 (7 bases). This CDR3 spans 16 amino acids. Trimming took 6 bases from V and 4 from J, leaving 21 bases between them. Germline CDR1 reads MDHEN; CDR2 reads SYDVKM. The CDR3 loop is CASSLLQTGLGETQYF. Written as DNA, the CDR3 is TGTGCCAGCAGCCTACTCCAGACAGGACTAGGAGAGACCCAGTACTTC.

This clonotype was counted ten times or more. The V gene is TRBV20-1, the J gene TRBJ1-6; 7 nucleotides align to TRBD1. This CDR3 has 17 amino acids. The germline CDR1 and CDR2 sequences are DFQATT and SNEGSKA (reference sequence). V gave up 0 bases and J gave up 4 bases; unmatched junction bases: 9. The chain's CDR3 is CSARDTKGTVYNSPLHF. CDR3 bases: TGCAGTGCTAGAGATACGAAGGGGACAGTTTATAATTCACCCCTCCACTTT.

CDR3 nucleotides: TGTGCCAGCAGCTCACCCCGGACAGGCGTGAACACTGAAGCTTTCTTT. Translation: CASSSPRTGVNTEAFF. The chain employs TRBV5-4 and TRBJ1-1; 7 nucleotides line up with TRBD1. The CDR3 contains 16 residues. V shed 3 bases, J shed 0 bases, and the junction held 8 bases outside the gene matches. The V gene's germline CDR1 is SGHNT and CDR2 YYREEE (reference sequence).

This clonotype has a count of ten or more. This sequence joins TRBV6-5 and TRBJ1-6; 9 positions match TRBD1. CDR1 MNHEY and CDR2 SVGAGI come from the germline V gene. The CDR3 sequence is 16 residues long. V dropped 5 bases and J dropped 1; count of bases not matched to a gene: 3. The CDR3 loop is CASSRGQGSYNSPLHF. Here the CDR3 DNA reads TGTGCCAGCAGTCGGGGACAGGGTTCCTATAATTCACCCCTCCACTTT.

V and J are TRBV20-1 and TRBJ2-5, with D perhaps TRBD1 (6 bases). The V end lost 2 bases, the J end lost 2 bases, and 18 bases lay between the germline ends. The CDR3 is 16 residues long. Germline V gene sequence: CDR1 DFQATT, CDR2 SNEGSKA (reference sequence). CDR3 sequence: CSARSLRDTLQETQYF. The CDR3 DNA sequence: TGCAGTGCTAGATCTCTAAGGGACACTCTGCAAGAGACCCAGTACTTC.

This clonotype was observed many times. The chain uses TRBV28 and TRBJ1-1; D remains ambiguous. Germline V gene lookup returns CDR1 MDHEN and CDR2 SYDVKM. CDR3 length equals 16 residues. V lost 7 bases, J lost 4 bases, and 22 bases lay in between. CDR3 sequence (DNA): TGTGCCAGCATCACCCCCAAGGGAGGTCCGGGCACTGAAGCTTTCTTT. Its protein product is CASITPKGGPGTEAFF.

This clonotype has a count of ten or more. V and J are TRBV7-2 and TRBJ2-2; D possibly corresponds to TRBD2 (5 bases). From germline, CDR1 is SGHTA and CDR2 FQGNSA. CDR3 size: 16 residues. Trimming cost V 6 bases and J 6 bases, with 20 bases left between them. The DNA of the CDR3 is TGTGCCAGCAGACCCGGCGGACTGATCGGCTCCGGGGAGCTGTTTTTT. As protein: CASRPGGLIGSGELFF.

This clonotype has ten or more counts. V usage is TRBV28 and J usage is TRBJ1-5; no reliable D call. Germline V CDR1 and CDR2: MDHEN, SYDVKM. The CDR3 is 14 amino acids. V gave up 6 bases and J gave up 5 bases, with 14 bases separating them. The CDR3 DNA is TGTGCCAGCAGAGCTGGACCGAGCTATCAGCCCCAGCATTTT. Amino acids: CASRAGPSYQPQHF.

The chain combines TRBV5-6 with TRBJ1-4; D remains ambiguous. The V gene's germline CDR1 is SGHDT and CDR2 YYEEEE. The germline V and J ends were trimmed by 8 bases and 5 bases, with 16 bases remaining between them. The CDR3 spans 14 residues. The CDR3 DNA follows: TGTGCCAGAAGCCCGGTCGGTCCGAATGAAAAACTGTTTTTT. Its protein product is CARSPVGPNEKLFF.

In this sample, this clonotype turned up many times. The chain uses TRBV28 and TRBJ1-2, with 9 bases lining up with TRBD1. The CDR3 is 13 residues long. Germline CDR1 reads MDHEN; CDR2 reads SYDVKM. Trimming at V came to 5 bases and at J to 4 bases, leaving 2 bases not matched to a gene. In DNA form, the CDR3 reads TGTGCCAGCAGTACAGGGGGCCCCTATGGCTACACCTTC. Protein sequence: CASSTGGPYGYTF.

This clonotype was detected many times. J is TRBJ2-7 and V is TRBV7-2; D is undetermined. The germline V and J ends were trimmed by 1 base and 1 base, with 17 bases remaining between them. Germline-derived CDR1 and CDR2 are SGHTA and FQGNSA. This CDR3 has 17 residues. The CDR3, as DNA: TGTGCCAGCAGCTTAGAGGGCAGCCTGTTTAATTCCTACGAGCAGTACTTC. The encoded protein is CASSLEGSLFNSYEQYF.

This clonotype has ten or more counts. The rearrangement uses TRBV7-2 and TRBJ2-3; 9 nucleotides match TRBD1. The CDR3 loop spans 15 amino acids. Per germline, CDR1 SGHTA and CDR2 FQGNSA. V lost 5 bases to trimming and J lost 3 bases; unmatched junction nucleotides: 6. The CDR3 bases are TGTGCCAGCAGCCGCCGGGACAGGGTTACAGATACGCAGTATTTT. This sequence encodes CASSRRDRVTDTQYF.

As regards this clonotype: A much bigger clone sits one base away, suggesting this may be a read error. This chain links TRBV19 with TRBJ1-5; D is perhaps TRBD1 (5 bases). V was trimmed by 8 bases and J by 6 bases, leaving 20 bases between them. The CDR3 runs 15 residues. Germline CDR1 and CDR2: LNHDA and SQIVND (reference sequence). This CDR3 reads CASGPTTQDTQPQHF. DNA of the CDR3: TGTGCCAGTGGCCCCACGACACAGGATACTCAGCCCCAGCATTTT.

This clonotype showed up many times. V and J are TRBV20-1 and TRBJ1-2; 9 positions agree with TRBD1. V lost 6 bases, J lost 2 bases, and 7 bases stayed unmatched. Looked up from germline, CDR1 is DFQATT and CDR2 is SNEGSKA (reference sequence). The CDR3 has 14 residues. DNA for the CDR3: TGCAGTGCAAGGGGACAGGGCAGGAACTATGGCTACACCTTC. Its translation: CSARGQGRNYGYTF.

This rearrangement joins TRBV29-1 to TRBJ2-3, with D unresolved. Trimming removed 0 bases from V and 1 base from J, with 5 bases in between. CDR1 SQVTM and CDR2 ANQGSEA come from the germline V gene. The CDR3 consists of 13 residues. The CDR3 is CSVEDTGTDTQYF. CDR3 DNA sequence: TGCAGCGTTGAAGACACTGGCACAGATACGCAGTATTTT.

The chain links TRBV5-1 to TRBJ2-1; tentative D call: TRBD1 (5 bases). The germline CDR1 and CDR2 sequences are SGHRS and YFSETQ. V was shortened by 0 bases and J by 4 bases, with 11 bases between the two germline ends. The CDR3 totals 15 residues. The CDR3 bases are TGCGCCAGCAGCTTGGGGACACAACCTTACAATGAGCAGTTCTTC. Protein sequence: CASSLGTQPYNEQFF.

Many counts were recorded for this clonotype. The V and J genes are TRBV20-1 and TRBJ1-5; D is ambiguous. The V end lost 0 bases, the J end lost 1 base, and 10 bases lay between the germline ends. Germline V gene sequence: CDR1 DFQATT, CDR2 SNEGSKA (reference sequence). CDR3 length equals 15 residues. The DNA of the CDR3 is TGCAGTGCTAGAGATTCGTTTGGAAGCAATCAGCCCCAGCATTTT. This encodes CSARDSFGSNQPQHF.